This T cell receptor beta chain appears in the sequencing data of a study of blood T cell repertoires in COVID-19. Background on the study: Samples representing acute and convalescent COVID-19 were sourced from the United States, Italy and Spain.

In the original processing: By means of reference gene primer amplification, nucleated cell counts were estimated. Measured with immunoSEQ multiplex PCR; TCRdb has only the in-frame clones, and not every one. V, J and clone size were drawn from that table, and D and trimming were deduced from the DNA. The sample lists about 80,000 clones; almost 85% were seen once. Trimming took 2 bases from V and 7 from J; bases not matched to a gene: 6. From germline, CDR1 is SGDLS and CDR2 YYNGEE. The CDR3 loop spans 13 amino acids. The V and J genes are TRBV9 and TRBJ2-7; 7 bases fit TRBD1. This TCR was sampled from a human donor in a cohort sampled during active COVID-19. Source material: peripheral blood. CDR3 residues: CASSVNRGGEQYF. The CDR3 DNA reads as TGTGCCAGCAGCGTCAACAGGGGTGGTGAGCAGTACTTC.